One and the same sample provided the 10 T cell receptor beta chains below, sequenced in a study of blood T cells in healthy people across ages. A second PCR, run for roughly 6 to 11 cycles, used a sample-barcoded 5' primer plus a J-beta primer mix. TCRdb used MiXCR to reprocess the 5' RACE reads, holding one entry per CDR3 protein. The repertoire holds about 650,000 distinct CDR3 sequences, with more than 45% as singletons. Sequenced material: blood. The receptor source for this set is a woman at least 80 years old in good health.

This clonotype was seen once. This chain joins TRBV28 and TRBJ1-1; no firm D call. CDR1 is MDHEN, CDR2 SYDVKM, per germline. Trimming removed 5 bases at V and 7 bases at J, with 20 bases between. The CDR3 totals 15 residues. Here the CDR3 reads CASSGAGMSSYEAFF. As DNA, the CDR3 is TGTGCCAGCAGTGGTGCGGGGATGAGCTCCTATGAAGCTTTCTTT.

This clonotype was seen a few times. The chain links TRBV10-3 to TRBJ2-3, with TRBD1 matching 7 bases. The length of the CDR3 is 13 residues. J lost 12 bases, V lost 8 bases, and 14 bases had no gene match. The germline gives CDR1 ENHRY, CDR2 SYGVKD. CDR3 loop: CAIQAGQEETQYF. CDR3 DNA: TGTGCCATCCAAGCCGGACAGGAAGAGACCCAGTATTTT.

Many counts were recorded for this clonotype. The CDR3 sequence: CASSSDRASTDTQYF. In DNA, the CDR3 is TGCGCCAGCAGCTCGGACAGGGCTAGCACAGATACGCAGTATTTT. The genes are TRBV5-1 and TRBJ2-3; 8 nucleotides match TRBD1. V gave up 3 bases and J gave up 0 bases; unmatched junction bases: 3. This CDR3 contains 15 residues. Per the germline V gene, CDR1 is SGHRS and CDR2 is YFSETQ.

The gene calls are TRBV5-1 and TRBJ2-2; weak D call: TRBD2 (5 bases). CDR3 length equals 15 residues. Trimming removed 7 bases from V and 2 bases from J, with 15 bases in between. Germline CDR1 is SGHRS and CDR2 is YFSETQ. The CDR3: CASGDRTFNTGELFF. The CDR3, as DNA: TGCGCCAGCGGCGATCGGACTTTCAACACCGGGGAGCTGTTTTTT.

DNA of the CDR3: TGTGCCAGCAGCACGTGGGACAGGGGGTTCCGTAATGAAAAACTGTTTTTT. Protein: CASSTWDRGFRNEKLFF. The rearrangement uses TRBV3-1 and TRBJ1-4, with 11 bases that match TRBD1. Per the germline V gene, CDR1 is LGHDT and CDR2 is YNNKEL (reference sequence). J was trimmed by 4 bases and V by 5 bases; bases with no gene match: 9. This CDR3 region has 17 residues.

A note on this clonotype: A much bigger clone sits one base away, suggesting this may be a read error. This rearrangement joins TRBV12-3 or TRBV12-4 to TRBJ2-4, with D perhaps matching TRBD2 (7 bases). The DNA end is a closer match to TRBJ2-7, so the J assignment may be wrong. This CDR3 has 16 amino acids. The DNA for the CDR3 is TGTGCCAGCAGTTCCTTGATGGGGGGGGCAGTGGGCGAGCAGTACTTC. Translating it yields CASSSLMGGAVGEQYF.

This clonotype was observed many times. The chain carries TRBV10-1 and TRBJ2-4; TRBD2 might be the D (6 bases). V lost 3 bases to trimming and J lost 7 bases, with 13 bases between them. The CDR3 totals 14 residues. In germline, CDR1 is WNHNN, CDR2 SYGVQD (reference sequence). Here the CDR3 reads CASSESGYRNIQYF. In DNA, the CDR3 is TGCGCCAGCAGTGAAAGCGGGTACCGTAACATTCAGTACTTC.

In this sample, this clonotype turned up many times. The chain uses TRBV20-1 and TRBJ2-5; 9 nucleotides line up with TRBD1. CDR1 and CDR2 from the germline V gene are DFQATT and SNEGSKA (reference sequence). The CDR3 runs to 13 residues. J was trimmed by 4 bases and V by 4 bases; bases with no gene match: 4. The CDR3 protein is CSAIQGAGETQYF. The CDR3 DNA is TGCAGTGCTATACAGGGGGCTGGAGAGACCCAGTACTTC.

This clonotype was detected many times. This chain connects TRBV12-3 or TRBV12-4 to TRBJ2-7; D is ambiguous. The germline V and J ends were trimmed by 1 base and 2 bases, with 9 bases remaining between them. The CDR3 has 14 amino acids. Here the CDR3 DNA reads TGTGCCAGCAGTTTAGGCCGTGGGGCCTACGAGCAGTACTTC. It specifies CASSLGRGAYEQYF.

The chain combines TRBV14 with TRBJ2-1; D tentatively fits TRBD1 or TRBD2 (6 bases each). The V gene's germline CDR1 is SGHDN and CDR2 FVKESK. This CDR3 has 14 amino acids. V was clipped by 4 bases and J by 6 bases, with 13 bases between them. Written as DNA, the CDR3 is TGTGCCAGCAGCCCGCGGGACATATCCAATGAGCAGTTCTTC. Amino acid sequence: CASSPRDISNEQFF. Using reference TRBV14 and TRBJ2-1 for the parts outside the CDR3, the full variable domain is EAGVTQFPSHSVIEKGQTVTLRCDPISGHDNLYWYRRVMGKEIKFLLHFVKESKQDESGMPNNRFLAERTGGTYSTLKVQPAELEDSGVYFCASSPRDISNEQFFGPGTRLTVL.